A selection of T cell receptor beta chains follows, all from one sample in a study of shared clonotypes between healthy human individuals. Clones were read by immunoSEQ multiplex PCR, and TCRdb kept only the in-frame ones, dropping some. The sample lists millions of clones; 85% to 95% were seen once. What was sequenced was naive CD4+ T cells sorted from blood. These receptors were taken from a man aged 18 to 35 in good health. Both conserved end residues are part of each CDR3. A D gene is named only where the DNA matches it firmly. Size values are once, few and many counts, or a class for expanded clones, and some rows have none.

d_call	v_call	j_call	clone_size	cdr3_nt	cdr3_aa
NA	TRBV30	TRBJ1-1	NA	TGTGCCTGGAGTCGACCCGGGACGGCTAACACTGAAGCTTTCTTT	CAWSRPGTANTEAFF
NA	TRBV28	TRBJ2-7	NA	TGTGCCAGTACTAATTCAGGGCGCGGCGGCCCCTACGAGCAGTACTTC	CASTNSGRGGPYEQYF
TRBD2	TRBV5-1	TRBJ2-2	NA	TGCGCCAGCAGCCCCACCGCGGGGGAAGCCGGGGAGCTGTTTTTT	CASSPTAGEAGELFF
TRBD1	TRBV5-4	TRBJ1-1	NA	TGTGCCAGCAGCTTGGGACGGACAGGGTACACTGAAGCTTTCTTT	CASSLGRTGYTEAFF
NA	TRBV5-1	TRBJ2-5	NA	TGCGCCAGCAGCTTGTCGGGCTTGGAGACCCAGTACTTC	CASSLSGLETQYF
NA	TRBV5-1	TRBJ2-2	NA	TGCGCCAGCAGCACCCCGACACGCAACACCGGGGAGCTGTTTTTT	CASSTPTRNTGELFF
NA	TRBV7-9	TRBJ2-2	NA	TGTGCCAGCAGCTTAAGGGAAACCGGGGAGCTGTTTTTT	CASSLRETGELFF
NA	TRBV6-5	TRBJ1-5	NA	TGTGCCAGCAGTTATCCTAGCGGGCCCCAGCATTTT	CASSYPSGPQHF
NA	TRBV6-5	TRBJ1-1	NA	TGTGCCAGCAAGTCGGGACAACTATTCAACACTGAAGCTTTCTTT	CASKSGQLFNTEAFF
NA	TRBV6-1	TRBJ2-2	once	TGTGCCAGCAGTGATCGTGGGGGCGCTCCCGGGGAGCTGTTTTTT	CASSDRGGAPGELFF
NA	TRBV10-3	TRBJ2-2	NA	TGTGCCATCTCGAACACCGGGGAGCTGTTTTTT	CAISNTGELFF
NA	TRBV10-3	TRBJ1-3	NA	TGTGCCATCAGTGAACAGCTCTCTGGAAACACCATATATTTT	CAISEQLSGNTIYF
TRBD1	TRBV2	TRBJ2-3	NA	TGTGCCAGCAGCCGTGGACAGGGGAGTTTATATACGCAGTATTTT	CASSRGQGSLYTQYF
TRBD1	TRBV29-1	TRBJ2-3	NA	TGCAGCGCCCAGACAGGGGCAGATACGCAGTATTTT	CSAQTGADTQYF
TRBD1	TRBV30	TRBJ2-2	NA	TGTGCCTGGAGTGTTCAGGGGGCCGGGGAGCTGTTTTTT	CAWSVQGAGELFF
NA	TRBV20-1	TRBJ2-7	NA	TGCAGTGCTAGAGGGAATTACGAGCAGTACTTC	CSARGNYEQYF
NA	TRBV18	TRBJ2-6	NA	TGTGCCAGCTCACCACCGACAGGTTCCCTGTCTGGGGCCAACGTCCTGACTTTC	CASSPPTGSLSGANVLTF